Below are 27 T cell receptor beta chains sequenced from a single sample in a study of blood T cell repertoires in COVID-19. Measured with immunoSEQ multiplex PCR; TCRdb has only the in-frame clones, and not every one. The sample contains about 280,000 clones, roughly 85% of which appear only once. The sample comprised PBMCs or T cells enriched from blood (not recorded which). Receptor source: a man aged 40-50 years who had been exposed to COVID-19.

This chain uses TRBV19 with TRBJ2-1; 16 bases align to TRBD2. V dropped 4 bases and J dropped 9; count of bases not matched to a gene: 18. CDR1 is LNHDA and CDR2 is SQIVND in the germline V gene (reference sequence). This CDR3 has 20 amino acids. CDR3 in DNA: TGTGCCAGTAGTAGAGCTCCCGGGACTAGCGGGAGGGCCGTCTGGGGTGAGCAGTTCTTC. It codes for CASSRAPGTSGRAVWGEQFF.

V and J are TRBV21-1 and TRBJ1-1. TRBV21-1 is an annotated pseudogene. This CDR3 spans 17 amino acids. For the CDR3, the DNA is TGTGCCAGCAGCAAACGCCCCGGGGGACGAGGGAACACTGAAGCTTTCTTT. Protein sequence: CASSKRPGGRGNTEAFF.

This chain connects TRBV10-3 to TRBJ2-5, with a tentative D call TRBD1 (5 bases). V dropped 6 bases and J dropped 5 bases, with 19 bases sitting between them. Germline V lookup: CDR1 ENHRY, CDR2 SYGVKD. The CDR3 sequence is 15 residues long. Written as DNA, the CDR3 is TGTGCCATCAGCGGGCAGGACACCCTAGGGGAGACCCAGTACTTC. The encoded protein is CAISGQDTLGETQYF.

This clone was seen only a few times. The V gene is TRBV6-5, the J gene TRBJ2-3; D gene uncertain. The CDR3 runs to 14 residues. V was clipped by 6 bases and J by 4 bases, with 14 bases between them. From germline, CDR1 is MNHEY and CDR2 SVGAGI. CDR3 in DNA: TGTGCCAGCAGCCGCCAGCTAGTGGCAGATACGCAGTATTTT. This translates into CASSRQLVADTQYF.

The V call is TRBV30, the J call TRBJ2-3; TRBD2 might be the D (7 bases). The CDR3 runs to 14 residues. CDR1 and CDR2 from the germline V gene are GTSNPN and SVGIG (reference sequence). Between the trimmed V and J ends, which lost 4 bases and 6 bases, there was a span of 17 bases. CDR3 bases: TGTGCCTGGAAGGGGGGGCTAGTGGCTGATACGCAGTATTTT. The encoded protein is CAWKGGLVADTQYF.

The V and J genes are TRBV27 and TRBJ1-2, with unresolved D. Germline V gene lookup returns CDR1 MNHEY and CDR2 SMNVEV (reference sequence). Trimming cost V 5 bases and J 3 bases, with 13 bases left between them. The CDR3 sequence is 14 residues long. CDR3 residues: CASSSTTLYYGYTF. The CDR3 nucleotides read TGTGCCAGCAGTAGTACTACCCTATACTATGGCTACACCTTC.

This clone showed up just a few times. The CDR3 bases are TGCAGCGTTGAGGGCCTTAGCTCCTACAATGAGCAGTTCTTC. Its protein product is CSVEGLSSYNEQFF. The chain employs TRBV29-1 and TRBJ2-1; D unclear. This CDR3 contains 14 residues. The germline V and J ends were trimmed by 3 bases and 0 bases, with 9 bases remaining between them. Per the germline V gene, CDR1 is SQVTM and CDR2 is ANQGSEA.

The table lists this clone with a few counts. CDR3 DNA sequence: TGCAGCACCCCAGGGGCCCTGAACACTGAAGCTTTCTTT. Translating it yields CSTPGALNTEAFF. The V gene is TRBV29-1, the J gene TRBJ1-1, with a possible D match to TRBD1 (6 bases). Trimming shortened V by 8 bases and J by 0 bases, and 13 bases separated the two germline ends. There are 13 residues in the CDR3. Germline V gene sequence: CDR1 SQVTM, CDR2 ANQGSEA.

The chain is built from TRBV12-3 or TRBV12-4 and TRBJ1-1; tentative D call: TRBD1 (5 bases). There are 12 residues in the CDR3. V dropped 8 bases and J dropped 3 bases, with 10 bases sitting between them. DNA for the CDR3: TGTGCCAGCTCCCGGGGGTACACTGAAGCTTTCTTT. Amino acids: CASSRGYTEAFF.

The V call is TRBV5-5, the J call TRBJ2-7; TRBD2 matches at 8 bases. V was pared by 4 bases and J by 2 bases, with 8 bases of the junction left unmatched. Germline V CDR1 and CDR2: SGHKS, YYEKEE (reference sequence). The CDR3 consists of 15 residues. DNA of the CDR3: TGTGCCAGCAGCCCACGGGGGGGTCTGGCCTACGAGCAGTACTTC. This gives the protein CASSPRGGLAYEQYF.

The chain combines TRBV19 with TRBJ2-1, with 9 bases identical to TRBD2. After removal of 9 bases from V and 1 base from J, the junction contained 13 bases not matched to a gene. Germline CDR1 reads LNHDA; CDR2 reads SQIVND (reference sequence). This CDR3 has 17 residues. Written as DNA, the CDR3 is TGTGCCAGCACGGTCGCGGGAGGGCCTCGTTCCTACAATGAGCAGTTCTTC. It codes for CASTVAGGPRSYNEQFF.

The chain recombines TRBV27 with TRBJ2-3; D call uncertain. The CDR3 covers 12 residues. Germline lookup yields CDR1 MNHEY and CDR2 SMNVEV (reference sequence). The V gene lost 8 bases and the J gene lost 4 bases, with 10 bases spanning the gap. CDR3 in amino acids: CASRTESDTQYF. DNA of the CDR3: TGTGCCAGCCGTACCGAGTCAGATACGCAGTATTTT.

V and J are TRBV9 and TRBJ2-1, with 10 bases lining up with TRBD2. Germline assignment: CDR1 SGDLS and CDR2 YYNGEE. Trimming at V came to 3 bases and at J to 3 bases, leaving 3 bases not matched to a gene. CDR3 length equals 15 residues. CDR3 residues: CASSEAGGFYNEQFF. The CDR3 nucleotides read TGTGCCAGCAGCGAAGCGGGAGGGTTCTACAATGAGCAGTTCTTC.

The J gene is TRBJ2-3, the V gene TRBV4-2, with D possibly being TRBD2 (5 bases). CDR1 LGHNA and CDR2 YNFKEQ come from the germline V gene. CDR3 size: 16 residues. The V end was cut by 0 bases, the J end by 3 bases, with 13 bases between. The CDR3 region is CASSQDGSSPTDTQYF. CDR3 DNA sequence: TGTGCCAGCAGCCAAGATGGGAGTTCCCCGACAGATACGCAGTATTTT.

This clone was seen many times. The rearrangement joins TRBV29-1 to TRBJ1-2; 8 bases fit TRBD1. Germline V gene data show CDR1 as SQVTM and CDR2 as ANQGSEA. The CDR3 loop spans 13 amino acids. V was clipped by 4 bases and J by 6 bases; unmatched bases: 7. The CDR3 loop is CSVGDQGANGYTF. The CDR3 bases are TGCAGCGTTGGAGACCAGGGGGCCAATGGCTACACCTTC.

Comments on this clone: A junction end diverges from the germline sequence, so it may reflect a read error. The chain combines TRBV6-5 with TRBJ2-2; D not resolved. The CDR3 extends over 12 amino acids. Germline V gives CDR1 MNHEY, CDR2 SVGAGI. This CDR3 is CARSSDTGELFF. The CDR3 DNA follows: TGTGCCAGGAGTTCTGACACCGGGGAGCTGTTTTTT.

CDR3 in amino acids: CASSRPGQGLLNTEAFF. The CDR3 coding sequence is TGTGCCAGCAGCCGACCGGGACAGGGACTTTTGAACACTGAAGCTTTCTTT. The rearrangement uses TRBV5-4 and TRBJ1-1, with 9 nucleotides matching TRBD1. CDR1 and CDR2 from the germline V gene are SGHNT and YYREEE (reference sequence). The CDR3 spans 17 residues. V gave up 4 bases and J gave up 0 bases; unmatched junction bases: 10.

This chain connects TRBV15 to TRBJ1-1; 12 positions agree with TRBD1. The CDR3 is 16 amino acids. V gave up 4 bases and J gave up 7 bases; unmatched junction bases: 10. The germline V gene has CDR1 LNHNV and CDR2 YYDKDF (reference sequence). The CDR3 loop is CATSTLWGQGASEAFF. CDR3 sequence (DNA): TGTGCCACCAGCACCTTGTGGGGACAGGGGGCAAGTGAAGCTTTCTTT.

The gene calls are TRBV2 and TRBJ1-1; no firm D call. The CDR3 contains 11 residues. V shed 5 bases and J shed 3 bases, with 4 bases lying between them. Per germline, CDR1 SNHLY and CDR2 FYNNEI. The chain's CDR3 is CASSLYTEAFF. DNA for the CDR3: TGTGCCAGCAGTCTTTACACTGAAGCTTTCTTT.

The V and J genes are TRBV24-1 and TRBJ1-5, with 8 bases lining up with TRBD1. This CDR3 spans 16 amino acids. Per the germline V gene, CDR1 is KGHDR and CDR2 is SFDVKD. J was trimmed by 8 bases and V by 4 bases; bases with no gene match: 12. The CDR3 protein is CATSDSRRAGGKPQHF. DNA for the CDR3: TGTGCCACCAGTGACTCCCGACGGGCAGGGGGCAAGCCCCAGCATTTT.

The rearrangement joins TRBV7-9 to TRBJ2-3, with 7 nucleotides matching TRBD1. Germline loops: CDR1 SEHNR, CDR2 FQNEAQ (reference sequence). J lost 4 bases, V lost 6 bases, and 10 bases had no gene match. The CDR3 sequence is 15 residues long. DNA for the CDR3: TGTGCCAGCAGGGCTACACAGGGGCCGGCAGATACGCAGTATTTT. Protein product: CASRATQGPADTQYF. The complete variable domain, with remaining parts taken from reference TRBV7-9 and TRBJ2-3, reads DTGVSQNPRHKITKRGQNVTFRCDPISEHNRLYWYRQTLGQGPEFLTYFQNEAQLEKSRLLSDRFSAERPKGSFSTLEIQRTEQGDSAMYLCASRATQGPADTQYFGPGTRLTVL.

The V call is TRBV19, the J call TRBJ1-4, with 7 nucleotides matching TRBD1. This CDR3 has 17 amino acids. J gave up 3 bases and V 5 bases, and 12 bases lay outside the gene matches. Germline V lookup: CDR1 LNHDA, CDR2 SQIVND (reference sequence). In nucleotides, the CDR3 is TGTGCCAGTAGTTCACGACAGGGTGGACAGGCTAATGAAAAACTGTTTTTT. Residues: CASSSRQGGQANEKLFF.

This clone occurred a few times. The chain couples TRBV6-4 to TRBJ2-2; D unresolved. V lost 2 bases, J lost 2 bases, and 9 bases lay in between. This CDR3 has 15 amino acids. From germline, CDR1 is MRHNA and CDR2 SNTAGT. CDR3 in amino acids: CASSDHRKNTGELFF. The CDR3 coding sequence is TGTGCCAGCAGTGACCACAGAAAAAACACCGGGGAGCTGTTTTTT.

The rearrangement links TRBV4-1 to TRBJ2-5; TRBD1 is a possible D gene (6 bases). V gave up 0 bases and J gave up 7 bases, with 12 bases separating them. Germline CDR1 reads MGHRA; CDR2 reads YSYEKL. The CDR3 is made up of 14 amino acids. CDR3 nucleotides: TGCGCCAGCAGCCAAGATAGGGGGTTCGGGACCCAGTACTTC. Its protein is CASSQDRGFGTQYF.

V usage is TRBV5-1 and J usage is TRBJ2-2; 9 bases agree with TRBD1. The CDR3 spans 16 residues. Germline CDR1 reads SGHRS; CDR2 reads YFSETQ. The J segment lost 3 bases and the V segment lost 0 bases, leaving 3 bases of the junction unmatched. CDR3 sequence reads: CASSLAGQGHTGELFF. CDR3 sequence (DNA): TGCGCCAGCAGCTTGGCGGGACAGGGTCACACCGGGGAGCTGTTTTTT. The complete variable domain, with remaining parts taken from reference TRBV5-1 and TRBJ2-2, reads KAGVTQTPRYLIKTRGQQVTLSCSPISGHRSVSWYQQTPGQGLQFLFEYFSETQRNKGNFPGRFSGRQFSNSRSEMNVSTLELGDSALYLCASSLAGQGHTGELFFGEGSRLTVL.

The J gene is TRBJ2-2, the V gene TRBV27; TRBD2 is a possible D gene (5 bases). Trimming pared 10 bases from V and 5 bases from J, leaving 20 bases between. This CDR3 has 15 amino acids. Germline V gene data show CDR1 as MNHEY and CDR2 as SMNVEV (reference sequence). The CDR3 protein is CATRPGTTKTGELFF. DNA of the CDR3: TGTGCCACCCGACCGGGAACTACAAAGACCGGGGAGCTGTTTTTT.

The V call is TRBV2, the J call TRBJ2-3, with a possible D match to TRBD2 (6 bases). Trimming left V 4 bases short and J 6 bases short, with 14 bases between. Looked up from germline, CDR1 is SNHLY and CDR2 is FYNNEI. This CDR3 comprises 14 residues. The CDR3 nucleotides read TGTGCCAGCAGTGGCGGGGAAGGGGTGGATACGCAGTATTTT. Its protein is CASSGGEGVDTQYF.